This T cell receptor (beta chain) was identified in a study of T cell repertoires in cytomegalovirus infection. Looking at the study overall: Recently identified HLA-C-restricted CMV epitopes and well-studied HLA-B-restricted CMV epitopes were used by the study. Carrying CMV and the relevant HLA type showed in public TCR beta signatures. Overall study findings and caveats: Clonotypes of TCR beta that were HLA-C-restricted and CMV-specific dominated the ex vivo response. There were carriers of CMV plus the relevant HLA, and cumulative public TCR beta family frequency identified them.

CDR3 length: 13 residues. Germline V CDR1 and CDR2: SEHNR, FQNEAQ (reference sequence). The V and J ends lost 4 bases and 2 bases respectively, with 8 bases between them. Remarks on this clonotype: What it binds is not known.

TCRdb processed the reads anew with MiXCR; each CDR3 protein has one entry. The profile covers tens of thousands of distinct CDR3 sequences, with approximately 43% appearing a single time and approximately 95% taken by the ten largest. The rearrangement uses TRBV7-9 and TRBJ1-1, with D possibly matching TRBD1 (5 bases). This sequence originates from a human donor in good health (CMV status not recorded). Some clones in this sample may be carry-over from other donors' samples. The starting material was CD8+ T cells from cultured PBMCs, obtained from culture after CMV antigen stimulation. CDR3 nucleotide sequence: TGTGCCAGCAGCTCGGGGGACAACACTGAAGCTTTCTTT. The encoded protein is CASSSGDNTEAFF.